This TCR beta chain was sequenced for a study of T cells in Graves' hyperthyroidism and ophthalmopathy. The table lists this clonotype with a count of one. The target antigen is unknown. Overall study results and limits: Most clonotypes expanded in thyroid above 0.001 were likewise present in blood.

When ophthalmopathy did not progress within 18 months, Graves' hyperthyroidism was considered stable. Uncontrolled infections, other autoimmune diseases, pregnancy or lactation led to exclusion of patients. The PBMCs studied were ones that came from about 10 ml fresh peripheral blood. Researchers amplified the TCR beta CDR3 regions from RNA transcripts. TCR CDR3 underwent first-round RT-PCR with the HTBI primer set. TCRdb called the multiplex PCR reads again in MiXCR, with one record for every CDR3 protein. The sample records about 350,000 distinct CDR3 sequences, about 15% being singletons. The CDR3 runs 14 residues. V lost 0 bases and J 7 bases, leaving 12 bases between the germline ends. In germline, CDR1 is LGHDT, CDR2 YNNKEL (reference sequence).

The chain joins TRBV3-1 to TRBJ2-5, with D perhaps TRBD2 (5 bases). Sequencing was performed on blood. The TCR was taken from a woman younger than 45 with Graves' hyperthyroidism. In DNA, the CDR3 is TGTGCCAGCAGCCAAGAAGCGGTCCCCTCGACCCAGTACTTC. This sequence encodes CASSQEAVPSTQYF.